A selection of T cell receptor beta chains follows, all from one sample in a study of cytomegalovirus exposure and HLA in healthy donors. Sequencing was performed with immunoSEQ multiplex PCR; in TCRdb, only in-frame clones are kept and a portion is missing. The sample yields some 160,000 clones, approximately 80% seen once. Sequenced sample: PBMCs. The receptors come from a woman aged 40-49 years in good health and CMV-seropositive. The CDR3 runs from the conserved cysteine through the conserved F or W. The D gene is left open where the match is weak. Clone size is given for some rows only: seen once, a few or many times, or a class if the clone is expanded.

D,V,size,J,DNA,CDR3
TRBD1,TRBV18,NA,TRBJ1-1,TGTGCCAGCTCAAAGGAGGGGGCAGGGCAGAACACTGAAGCTTTCTTT,CASSKEGAGQNTEAFF
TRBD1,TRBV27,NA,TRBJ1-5,TGTGCCAGCAGTCTATCCGGGACAGGGGGTGTTCAGCCCCAGCATTTT,CASSLSGTGGVQPQHF
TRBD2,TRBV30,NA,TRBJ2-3,TGTGCCTGGAGTTTCGAACTAGCGGGGGGGACGCAGTATTTT,CAWSFELAGGTQYF
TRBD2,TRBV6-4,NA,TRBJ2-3,TGTGCCAGCATCCCCGGGACTAGTCAGGGAGATACGCAGTATTTT,CASIPGTSQGDTQYF
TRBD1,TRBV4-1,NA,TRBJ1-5,TGCGCCAGCAGCCGGAGCTTTGGACAGGGGTTTCAGCCCCAGCATTTT,CASSRSFGQGFQPQHF
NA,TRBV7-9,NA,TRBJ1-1,TGTGCCAGCAGCGCCGCGGGCGGCACTGAAGCTTTCTTT,CASSAAGGTEAFF
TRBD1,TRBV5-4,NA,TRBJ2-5,TGTGCCAGCAGCTCGGGACAGGGGAGGGAGACCCAGTACTTC,CASSSGQGRETQYF
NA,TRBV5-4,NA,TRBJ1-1,TGTGCCAGCAGCGGAGCAATGGAGGCTGAGGCTTTCTTT,CASSGAMEAEAFF
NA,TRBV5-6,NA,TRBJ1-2,TGTGCCAGCAGCGTCACAAACTATGGCTACACCTTC,CASSVTNYGYTF
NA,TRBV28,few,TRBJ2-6,TGTGCCAGCAGCTACTCTGGGGCCAACGGCCTGACTTTC,CASSYSGANGLTF
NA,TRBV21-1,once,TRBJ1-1,TGTGCCAGCAGCACCGGTCCCGCGGGCACTGAAGCTTTCTTT,CASSTGPAGTEAFF
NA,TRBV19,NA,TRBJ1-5,TGTGCCAGTGCCCGGAGGGGCAGCCATCAGCCCCAGCATTTT,CASARRGSHQPQHF
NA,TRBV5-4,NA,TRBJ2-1,TGTGCGTACTTAGCGGAAAGCTCCTACAATGAGCAGTTCTTC,CAYLAESSYNEQFF
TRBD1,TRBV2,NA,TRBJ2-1,TGTGCCAGCATGTACAGGGGCTACAATGAGCAGTTCTTC,CASMYRGYNEQFF
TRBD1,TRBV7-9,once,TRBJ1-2,TGTGCCAGCAGCCCCGACAGGGGAGAGTGGGATGGCTACACCTTC,CASSPDRGEWDGYTF
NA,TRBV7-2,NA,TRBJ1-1,TGTGCCAGCAGCTTAGACCGGCCCGCGGGCGCTTTCTTT,CASSLDRPAGAFF
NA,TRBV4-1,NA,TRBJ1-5,TGCGCCAGCAGCCACGGGTATAGCAATCAGCCCCAGCATTTT,CASSHGYSNQPQHF
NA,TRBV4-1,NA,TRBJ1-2,TGCGCCAGCAGCCAAGATGATTGGGACATCCGGTGGGGCTACACCTTC,CASSQDDWDIRWGYTF
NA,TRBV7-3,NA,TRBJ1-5,TGTGCCAGCAGCTTAAATCCCGGGGATTCTCAGCATTTT,CASSLNPGDSQHF
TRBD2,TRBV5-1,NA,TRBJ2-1,TGCGCCAGCAGCTTGGGTACTAGCGGGGGCTACAATGAGCAGTTCTTC,CASSLGTSGGYNEQFF
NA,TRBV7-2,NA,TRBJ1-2,TGTGCCAGCAGCTTAGCTGTAGGGGACTCATATGGCTACACCTTC,CASSLAVGDSYGYTF
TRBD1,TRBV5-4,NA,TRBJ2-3,TGTGCCAGCAGCTTGCCCGGGACAGAGAAAACAGATACGCAGTATTTT,CASSLPGTEKTDTQYF
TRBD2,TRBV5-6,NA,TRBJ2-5,TGTGCCAGCAGCCCGCATGGGACTAGTCGAGAGACCCAGTACTTC,CASSPHGTSRETQYF
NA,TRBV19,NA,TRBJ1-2,TGTGCCAGTAGTACCGGGGGGCTGAGCTATGGCTACACCTTC,CASSTGGLSYGYTF
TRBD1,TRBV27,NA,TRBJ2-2,TGTGCCAGCGGGACAGGGGACACCGGGGAGCTGTTTTTT,CASGTGDTGELFF
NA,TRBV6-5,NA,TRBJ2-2,TGTGCCAGCAGACTGAACACCGGGGAGCTGTTTTTT,CASRLNTGELFF
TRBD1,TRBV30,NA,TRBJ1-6,TGTGCCTGGAATCTGCCAGGGGGAAATTCACCCCTCCACTTT,CAWNLPGGNSPLHF
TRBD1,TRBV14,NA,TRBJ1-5,TGTGCCAGCAGCCAAGGGACAGGGTTGCCCCAGCATTTT,CASSQGTGLPQHF
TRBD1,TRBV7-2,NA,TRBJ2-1,TGTGCCAGCAGCTTGATGGGACAGAGTTACAATGAGCAGTTCTTC,CASSLMGQSYNEQFF
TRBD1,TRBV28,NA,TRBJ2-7,TGTGCCAGCAGGTTTATCACCCCGACAGGGGAGTCCCACGAGCAGTACTTC,CASRFITPTGESHEQYF
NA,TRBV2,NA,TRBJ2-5,TGTGCCAGCATTAGGGAGCCCCAAGAGACCCAGTACTTC,CASIREPQETQYF
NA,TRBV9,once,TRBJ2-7,TGTGCCAGCAGCGCGGAAAACCGGGACTACGAGCAGTACTTC,CASSAENRDYEQYF
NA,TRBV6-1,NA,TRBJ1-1,TGTGCCAGCAGGGAAACAGGCACTGAAGCTTTCTTT,CASRETGTEAFF
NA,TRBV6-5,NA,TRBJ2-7,TGTGCCAGCAGCCCCTCCGGGGGCTCCTACGAGCAGTACTTC,CASSPSGGSYEQYF
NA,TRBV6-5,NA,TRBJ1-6,TGTGCCAGCAGTTACTCGACGCCCGGGGCGGGATCACCCCTCCACTTT,CASSYSTPGAGSPLHF
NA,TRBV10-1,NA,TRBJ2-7,TGCGCCAGCTCAGACGGGTACGAGCAGTACTTC,CASSDGYEQYF
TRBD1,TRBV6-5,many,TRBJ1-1,TGTGCCAGCAGTTACAGCATGACAGGGTACACTGAAGCTTTCTTT,CASSYSMTGYTEAFF
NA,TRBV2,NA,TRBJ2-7,TGTGCCAGCAGGGGCTACTCCTACGAGCAGTACTTC,CASRGYSYEQYF
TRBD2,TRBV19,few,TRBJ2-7,TGTGCCACCTCGATCCGAGCGGGGGGGCGTTACGAGCAGTACTTC,CATSIRAGGRYEQYF
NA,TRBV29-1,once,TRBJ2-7,TGCAGCGACCCCCTCGTCGGGATTAATGCCTACGAGCAGTACTTC,CSDPLVGINAYEQYF
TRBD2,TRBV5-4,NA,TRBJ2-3,TGTGCCAGCAGCCGAAGCGGGGCCGTCACAGATACGCAGTATTTT,CASSRSGAVTDTQYF
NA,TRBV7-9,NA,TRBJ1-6,TGTGCCAGCAGCTTACATCAGGGCCTACCCCTCCACTTT,CASSLHQGLPLHF
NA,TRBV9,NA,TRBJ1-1,TGTGCCAGCAGCGTAGCTGGAGGGGGGGCTGAAGCTTTCTTT,CASSVAGGGAEAFF
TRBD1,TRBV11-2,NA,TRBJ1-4,TGTGCCAGCAGCATACAGGGGACAACTAATGAAAAACTGTTTTTT,CASSIQGTTNEKLFF
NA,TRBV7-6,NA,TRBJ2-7,TGTGCCAGCAGCTTAGGTGTGGGGGCAGGGGTACCGTACGAGCAGTACTTC,CASSLGVGAGVPYEQYF
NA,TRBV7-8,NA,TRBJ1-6,TGTGCCAGCAGCTTACTCCTCCTCAATTCACCCCTCCACTTT,CASSLLLLNSPLHF
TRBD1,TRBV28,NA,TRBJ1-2,TGTGCCAGCAGTGCCGACAGGGCACAGGGCTACACCTTC,CASSADRAQGYTF
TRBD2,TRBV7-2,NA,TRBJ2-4,TGTGCCAGCAGCTCCGGACTAGCGGGGCCCCTACTAGCCAAAAACATTCAGTACTTC,CASSSGLAGPLLAKNIQYF
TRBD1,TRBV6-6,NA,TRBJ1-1,TGTGCCAGCAGGCACACAGGGGACGGCCAGGCTTTCTTT,CASRHTGDGQAFF
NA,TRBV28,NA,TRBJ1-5,TGTGCCAGCAATCATGTGAGTCAGCCCCAGCATTTT,CASNHVSQPQHF
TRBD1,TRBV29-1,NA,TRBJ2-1,TGCAGCGTCGAAGGGACAGGGTACAATGAGCAGTTCTTC,CSVEGTGYNEQFF
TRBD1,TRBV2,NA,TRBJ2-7,TGTGCCAGCAGCGTGGGACAGATCTACGAGCAGTACTTC,CASSVGQIYEQYF
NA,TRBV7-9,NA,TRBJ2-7,TGTGCCAGCAGCTCAGACCGGGACATCCCGTACGAGCAGTACTTC,CASSSDRDIPYEQYF
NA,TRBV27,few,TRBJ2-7,TGTGCCAGCACTGAGGGGGTTTCCGAGCAGTACTTC,CASTEGVSEQYF